These 12 T cell receptor beta chains were all obtained from the same sample, sequenced in a study of T cell responses to AZD1222 COVID-19 vaccine. TCRdb keeps only in-frame clones here, not all; method: immunoSEQ multiplex PCR. The sample holds some 120,000 clones, 70% to 90% seen once. The input for sequencing was peripheral blood, taken 28 days after the second AZD1222 dose. The receptors stem from an adult who received the AZD1222 COVID-19 vaccine.

The chain carries TRBV18 and TRBJ2-1; TRBD1 agrees at 8 bases. Germline trimming cut 6 bases from V and 7 bases from J; bases unmatched to any gene: 8. Germline values: CDR1 KGHSH, CDR2 LQKENI. The CDR3 has 14 residues. The CDR3 region is CASSLRQGANEQFF. DNA of the CDR3: TGTGCCAGCTCCCTCCGGCAGGGGGCAAATGAGCAGTTCTTC.

The chain joins TRBV28 to TRBJ1-6, with 7 bases lining up with TRBD1. V lost 4 bases to trimming and J lost 7 bases; unmatched junction nucleotides: 7. The CDR3 is 15 amino acids. In germline, CDR1 is MDHEN, CDR2 SYDVKM. Here the CDR3 reads CASSYLTGYNSPLHF. CDR3 bases: TGTGCCAGCAGTTACCTGACAGGGTACAATTCACCCCTCCACTTT.

This sequence joins TRBV3-1 (or the pseudogene TRBV3-2) and TRBJ2-2, with D possibly TRBD2 on 5 matching bases. This CDR3 has 15 amino acids. Trimming removed 1 base from V and 6 bases from J, with 12 bases in between. Germline assignment: CDR1 LGHDT and CDR2 YNNKEL (reference sequence). In DNA, the CDR3 is TGTGCCAGCAGCCAAGGACGGGAAATCCCCGGGGAGCTGTTTTTT. It yields the protein CASSQGREIPGELFF.

This rearrangement joins TRBV15 to TRBJ1-5; D ambiguous. Germline V CDR1 and CDR2: LNHNV, YYDKDF (reference sequence). Trimming pared 0 bases from V and 5 bases from J, leaving 11 bases between. The CDR3 spans 15 residues. CDR3 coding DNA: TGTGCCACCAGCAGAGATGTAGGGTGGGATCAGCCCCAGCATTTT. It yields the protein CATSRDVGWDQPQHF. Full variable domain (outside the CDR3, taken from reference TRBV15 and TRBJ1-5): DAMVIQNPRYQVTQFGKPVTLSCSQTLNHNVMYWYQQKSSQAPKLLFHYYDKDFNNEADTPDNFQSRRPNTSFCFLDIRSPGLGDTAMYLCATSRDVGWDQPQHFGDGTRLSIL.

This clone is a singleton in its sample. The CDR3 coding sequence is TGTGCCAGCAACCCAGGGTCGGCAGATACGCAGTATTTT. This translates into CASNPGSADTQYF. The gene calls are TRBV2 and TRBJ2-3, with D maybe TRBD1 (5 bases). The CDR3 is 13 amino acids. Trimming stripped 7 bases from V and 4 bases from J, with 12 bases between. Germline lookup yields CDR1 SNHLY and CDR2 FYNNEI.

This clone was found once. The chain uses TRBV28 and TRBJ2-2; 7 bases are shared with TRBD2. The J segment lost 4 bases and the V segment lost 2 bases, leaving 10 bases of the junction unmatched. Germline CDR1 reads MDHEN; CDR2 reads SYDVKM. CDR3 length: 17 amino acids. For the CDR3, the DNA is TGTGCCAGCAGTTTAGTGAGGGTGGCTAGCGGCACCGGGGAGCTGTTTTTT. It specifies CASSLVRVASGTGELFF.

This chain links TRBV9 with TRBJ2-1; 9 positions match TRBD1. The J segment lost 6 bases and the V segment lost 5 bases, leaving 12 bases of the junction unmatched. The CDR3 sequence is 16 residues long. CDR1 is SGDLS and CDR2 is YYNGEE in the germline V gene. The CDR3 region is CASSRTGTGLFNEQFF. CDR3 DNA sequence: TGTGCCAGCAGTCGAACCGGGACAGGGCTATTCAATGAGCAGTTCTTC.

The chain carries TRBV5-4 and TRBJ2-1, with D perhaps matching TRBD1 or TRBD2 (5 bases each). Looked up from germline, CDR1 is SGHNT and CDR2 is YYREEE (reference sequence). With 4 bases removed from V and 5 bases from J, the gap between germline ends came to 16 bases. The CDR3 consists of 15 residues. This CDR3 reads CASSKGPTVDNEQFF. The DNA of the CDR3 is TGTGCCAGCAGCAAGGGACCCACAGTTGACAATGAGCAGTTCTTC. Based on the CDR3 plus reference TRBV5-4 and TRBJ2-1, the full variable domain is ETGVTQSPTHLIKTRGQQVTLRCSSQSGHNTVSWYQQALGQGPQFIFQYYREEENGRGNFPPRFSGLQFPNYSSELNVNALELDDSALYLCASSKGPTVDNEQFFGPGTRLTVL.

CDR3 region: CASSVQGPQSDTEAFF. Written as DNA, the CDR3 is TGTGCCAGCAGCGTACAGGGCCCCCAGAGTGACACTGAAGCTTTCTTT. This chain connects TRBV7-3 to TRBJ1-1; TRBD1 might be the D (6 bases). The ends were cut back, 5 bases at V and 3 bases at J, with 19 bases in the middle. CDR1 is SGHTA and CDR2 is FQGTGA in the germline V gene. The CDR3 consists of 16 residues.

The chain links TRBV6-2 or TRBV6-3 to TRBJ2-1, with 7 bases lining up with TRBD2. Germline V CDR1 and CDR2: MNHEY, SVGEGT. This CDR3 contains 15 residues. Germline trimming cut 2 bases from V and 5 bases from J; bases unmatched to any gene: 6. The DNA for the CDR3 is TGTGCCAGCAGTTACCCCTCTAGCGGCGACAATGAGCAGTTCTTC. Its translation: CASSYPSSGDNEQFF.

The V gene is TRBV6-5, the J gene TRBJ1-6, with a weak D call TRBD1 (5 bases). The V and J ends lost 4 bases and 4 bases respectively, with 8 bases between them. Germline V CDR1 and CDR2: MNHEY, SVGAGI. The CDR3 length is 14 residues. CDR3 in amino acids: CASSSGGYNSPLHF. In DNA form, the CDR3 reads TGTGCCAGCAGTTCTGGGGGTTATAATTCACCCCTCCACTTT.

J is TRBJ2-2 and V is TRBV7-3; 9 bases match TRBD1. The CDR3 is 16 amino acids. Unmatched junction bases numbered 10, after V lost 5 bases and J lost 6 bases. Germline V gives CDR1 SGHTA, CDR2 FQGTGA. This chain's CDR3 is CASSPWGDREPGELFF. CDR3 nucleotides: TGTGCCAGCAGCCCCTGGGGGGACAGGGAACCCGGGGAGCTGTTTTTT.